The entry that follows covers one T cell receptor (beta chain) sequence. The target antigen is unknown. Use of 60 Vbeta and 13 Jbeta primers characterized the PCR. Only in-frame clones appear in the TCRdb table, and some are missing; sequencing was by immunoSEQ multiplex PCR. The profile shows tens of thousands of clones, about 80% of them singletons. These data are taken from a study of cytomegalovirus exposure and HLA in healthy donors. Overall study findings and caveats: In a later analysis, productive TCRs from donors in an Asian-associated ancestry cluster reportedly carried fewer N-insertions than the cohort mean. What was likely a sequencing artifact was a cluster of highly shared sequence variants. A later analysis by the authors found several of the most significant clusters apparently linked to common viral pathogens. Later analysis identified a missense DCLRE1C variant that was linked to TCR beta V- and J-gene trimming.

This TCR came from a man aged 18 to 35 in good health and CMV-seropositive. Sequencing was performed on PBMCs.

CDR3 sequence (DNA): TGTGCCAGCAGTGGGGGGGGTGGCAATTCACCCCTCCACTTT. It specifies CASSGGGGNSPLHF. This sequence joins TRBV25-1 and TRBJ1-6, with TRBD1 as a possible D gene (5 bases). CDR3 length: 14 residues. In germline, CDR1 is MGHDK, CDR2 SYGVNS. V dropped 4 bases and J dropped 7 bases, with 11 bases sitting between them.